The 11 T cell receptor beta chains below were found in one sample sequenced in a study of blood T cells in healthy people across ages. The second PCR ran about 6 to 12 cycles with a sample-barcoded 5' primer and J-beta primers. TCRdb reanalysed the 5' RACE reads using MiXCR and keeps one entry per CDR3 protein. The table lists approximately 810,000 distinct CDR3 sequences, roughly 40% of them singletons. The specimen was blood. These receptor sequences come from a man between 18 and 35 years old in good health.

This chain's CDR3 is CASSLEGAQADTQYF. CDR3 nucleotides: TGCGCCAGCAGCTTGGAGGGGGCGCAGGCAGATACGCAGTATTTT. The chain couples TRBV5-1 to TRBJ2-3; 7 bases align to TRBD1. The length of the CDR3 is 15 residues. Per the germline V gene, CDR1 is SGHRS and CDR2 is YFSETQ. The ends lost 0 bases at V and 4 bases at J; junction bases unmatched: 5. The whole variable domain, filled in from reference TRBV5-1 and TRBJ2-3, reads KAGVTQTPRYLIKTRGQQVTLSCSPISGHRSVSWYQQTPGQGLQFLFEYFSETQRNKGNFPGRFSGRQFSNSRSEMNVSTLELGDSALYLCASSLEGAQADTQYFGPGTRLTVL.

This clonotype was detected only a few times. J is TRBJ1-5 and V is TRBV6-6; D is unclear. The CDR3 is 13 residues long. In germline, CDR1 is MNHNY, CDR2 SVGAGI (reference sequence). Trimming removed 4 bases at V and 5 bases at J, with 9 bases between. CDR3 coding DNA: TGTGCCAGCAGTTCTCAGACCTATCAGCCCCAGCATTTT. It yields the protein CASSSQTYQPQHF.

V is TRBV7-9 and J is TRBJ2-1; TRBD2 matches 10 bases. There are 15 residues in the CDR3. V shed 8 bases and J 1 base; nucleotides not matched to a gene: 5. The germline gives CDR1 SEHNR, CDR2 FQNEAQ (reference sequence). The CDR3 sequence is CASVWTSGSYNEQFF. Here the CDR3 DNA reads TGTGCCAGCGTGTGGACTAGCGGTTCCTACAATGAGCAGTTCTTC.

Notes on this clonotype: This may come from a read error, since a much larger clone is one base off. The chain joins TRBV12-3 or TRBV12-4 to TRBJ1-5; D not certain. The CDR3 consists of 15 residues. CDR3 in DNA: TGTGCCAGCAGTTTGGGCTCAGAAGTGAATCAGCTCCAGCATTTT. This encodes CASSLGSEVNQLQHF.

The chain has TRBV5-4 and TRBJ2-1, with D possibly called TRBD1 or TRBD2 (6 bases each). CDR1 is SGHNT, CDR2 YYREEE, per germline (reference sequence). Trimming removed 0 bases from V and 1 base from J, with 11 bases in between. The CDR3 has 16 residues. CDR3 nucleotide sequence: TGTGCCAGCAGCTTGGCGGGGGCAGTGTCCTACAATGAGCAGTTCTTC. The encoded protein is CASSLAGAVSYNEQFF.

CDR3 in amino acids: CASSLGTPWEQYF. Here the CDR3 DNA reads TGTGCCAGCAGCTTAGGGACCCCCTGGGAGCAGTACTTC. The chain combines TRBV7-9 with TRBJ2-5, with D possibly TRBD2 on 5 matching bases. V was shortened by 1 base and J by 11 bases, with 14 bases between the two germline ends. CDR3 length: 13 residues. The germline CDR1 and CDR2 sequences are SEHNR and FQNEAQ (reference sequence). Combining the CDR3 with reference TRBV7-9 and TRBJ2-5 gives the whole variable domain DTGVSQNPRHKITKRGQNVTFRCDPISEHNRLYWYRQTLGQGPEFLTYFQNEAQLEKSRLLSDRFSAERPKGSFSTLEIQRTEQGDSAMYLCASSLGTPWEQYFGPGTRLLVL.

This clonotype was found a few times. The chain has TRBV14 and TRBJ2-1; D gene uncertain. The V end was cut by 4 bases, the J end by 8 bases, with 15 bases between. CDR3 length equals 14 residues. Germline CDR1 reads SGHDN; CDR2 reads FVKESK. CDR3 sequence reads: CASSRRTPAHEQFF. CDR3 coding DNA: TGTGCCAGCAGCCGGCGGACGCCTGCCCATGAGCAGTTCTTC.

This clonotype has a handful of counts. V is TRBV11-2 and J is TRBJ2-1; 10 bases line up with TRBD1. The CDR3 extends over 15 amino acids. Germline V gene sequence: CDR1 SGHAT, CDR2 FQNNGV. With 1 base clipped from V and 9 bases from J, the junction kept 6 bases outside the gene matches. For the CDR3, the DNA is TGTGCCAGCAGCTTAGTGGGACAGGGGCTTGGTGAGCAGTTCTTC. It encodes CASSLVGQGLGEQFF.

This chain connects TRBV7-2 to TRBJ1-2; a weak D match, TRBD1 (5 bases). V dropped 6 bases and J dropped 4 bases, with 12 bases sitting between them. CDR3 length equals 13 residues. CDR1 is SGHTA and CDR2 is FQGNSA in the germline V gene. Here the CDR3 DNA reads TGTGCCAGCAGGGCGGGACTCCTCTATGGCTACACCTTC. This sequence encodes CASRAGLLYGYTF.

This clonotype occurred a few times. The chain links TRBV7-2 to TRBJ1-1; the D is unclear. CDR3 length: 15 residues. V was clipped by 4 bases and J by 1 base, with 13 bases between them. Germline V gives CDR1 SGHTA, CDR2 FQGNSA. This CDR3 reads CASSSRGGWNTEAFF. CDR3 sequence (DNA): TGTGCCAGCAGCTCCCGTGGAGGCTGGAACACTGAAGCTTTCTTT.

This clonotype was detected a few times. As DNA, the CDR3 is TGTGCCAGCAGCTCCCCAGGGGGGGGCGAAAAACTGTTTTTT. Amino acid sequence: CASSSPGGGEKLFF. V is TRBV7-2 and J is TRBJ1-4, with 7 bases matching TRBD1. CDR1 is SGHTA and CDR2 is FQGNSA in the germline V gene. This CDR3 is 14 amino acids long. Trimming took 4 bases from V and 8 from J; bases not matched to a gene: 7.